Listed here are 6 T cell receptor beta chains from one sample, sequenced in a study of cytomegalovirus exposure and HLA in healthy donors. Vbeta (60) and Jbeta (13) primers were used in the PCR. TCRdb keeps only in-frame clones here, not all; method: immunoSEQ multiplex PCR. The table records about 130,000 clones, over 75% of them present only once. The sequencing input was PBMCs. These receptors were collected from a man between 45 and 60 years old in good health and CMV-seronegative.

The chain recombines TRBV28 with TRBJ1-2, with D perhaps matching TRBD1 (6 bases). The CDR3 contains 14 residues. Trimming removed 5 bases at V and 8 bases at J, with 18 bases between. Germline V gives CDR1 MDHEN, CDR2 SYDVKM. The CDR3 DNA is TGTGCCAGCAGTCGATCTCAGGGGCTAAAGGGCTACACCTTC. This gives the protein CASSRSQGLKGYTF.

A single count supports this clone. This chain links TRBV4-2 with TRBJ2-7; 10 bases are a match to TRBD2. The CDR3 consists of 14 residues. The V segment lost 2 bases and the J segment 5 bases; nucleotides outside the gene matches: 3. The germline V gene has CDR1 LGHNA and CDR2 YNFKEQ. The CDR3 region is CASSQPGLAHEQYF. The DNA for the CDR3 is TGTGCCAGCAGCCAACCGGGACTAGCGCACGAGCAGTACTTC.

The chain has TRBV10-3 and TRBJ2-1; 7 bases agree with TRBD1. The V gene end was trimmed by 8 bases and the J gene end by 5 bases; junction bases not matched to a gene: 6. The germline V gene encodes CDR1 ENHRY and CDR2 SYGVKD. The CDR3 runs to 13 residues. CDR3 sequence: CAIRDSLDNEQFF. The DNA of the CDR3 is TGTGCCATCCGGGACAGCTTAGACAATGAGCAGTTCTTC.

The CDR3 sequence is CASSEGHGTQHF. Here the CDR3 DNA reads TGTGCCAGCAGCGAGGGACATGGGACCCAGCATTTT. The rearrangement uses TRBV7-9 and TRBJ1-5; perhaps TRBD1 as D (6 bases). Trimming cost V 5 bases and J 11 bases, with 13 bases left between them. Germline V CDR1 and CDR2: SEHNR, FQNEAQ (reference sequence). CDR3 size: 12 residues.

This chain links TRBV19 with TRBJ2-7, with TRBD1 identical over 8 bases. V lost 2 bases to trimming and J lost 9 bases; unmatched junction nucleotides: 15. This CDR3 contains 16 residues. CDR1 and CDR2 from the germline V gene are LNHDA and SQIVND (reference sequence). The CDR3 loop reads CASSIQPRQGILMQYF. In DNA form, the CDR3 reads TGTGCCAGTAGTATACAACCGAGACAGGGGATTTTGATGCAGTACTTC.

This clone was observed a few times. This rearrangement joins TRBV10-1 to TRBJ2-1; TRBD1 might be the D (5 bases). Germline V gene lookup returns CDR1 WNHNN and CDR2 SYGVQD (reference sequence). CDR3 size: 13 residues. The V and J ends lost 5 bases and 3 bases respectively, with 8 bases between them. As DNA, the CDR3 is TGCGCCAGCAGTCTTGACAGCTACAATGAGCAGTTCTTC. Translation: CASSLDSYNEQFF.